This TCR beta chain emerged from a study of cytomegalovirus exposure and HLA in healthy donors. PCR primers comprised 60 Vbeta and 13 Jbeta primers. Repertoires were generated with immunoSEQ multiplex PCR, while TCRdb's copy carries only in-frame clones and drops some. The sample includes 95,000 to 150,000 clones, 77% seen only once; the top ten take about 13%. J was trimmed by 3 bases and V by 2 bases; bases with no gene match: 8. The CDR3 spans 16 residues. CDR1 and CDR2 (germline): SGHDT, YYEEEE. For this clone: Its antigen is not known.

General observations from the study: As was reported, the HLA-A and HLA-B alleles of most subjects were accurately predicted from TCR beta sequences. Differences between HLA loci emerged in a later analysis of TCR association rates, with DRB1 most and HLA-C fewest.

The rearrangement joins TRBV5-6 to TRBJ2-1; TRBD2 matches 7 bases. The receptor's source is a woman aged 40 to 55 in good health and CMV-seropositive. The sequenced sample consisted of PBMCs. The CDR3 loop is CASSFKRDIGYNEQFF. The CDR3 DNA reads as TGTGCCAGCAGCTTCAAGCGGGATATTGGCTACAATGAGCAGTTCTTC. Drawing the rest from reference TRBV5-6 and TRBJ2-1, the complete variable domain is DAGVTQSPTHLIKTRGQQVTLRCSPKSGHDTVSWYQQALGQGPQFIFQYYEEEERQRGNFPDRFSGHQFPNYSSELNVNALLLGDSALYLCASSFKRDIGYNEQFFGPGTRLTVL.